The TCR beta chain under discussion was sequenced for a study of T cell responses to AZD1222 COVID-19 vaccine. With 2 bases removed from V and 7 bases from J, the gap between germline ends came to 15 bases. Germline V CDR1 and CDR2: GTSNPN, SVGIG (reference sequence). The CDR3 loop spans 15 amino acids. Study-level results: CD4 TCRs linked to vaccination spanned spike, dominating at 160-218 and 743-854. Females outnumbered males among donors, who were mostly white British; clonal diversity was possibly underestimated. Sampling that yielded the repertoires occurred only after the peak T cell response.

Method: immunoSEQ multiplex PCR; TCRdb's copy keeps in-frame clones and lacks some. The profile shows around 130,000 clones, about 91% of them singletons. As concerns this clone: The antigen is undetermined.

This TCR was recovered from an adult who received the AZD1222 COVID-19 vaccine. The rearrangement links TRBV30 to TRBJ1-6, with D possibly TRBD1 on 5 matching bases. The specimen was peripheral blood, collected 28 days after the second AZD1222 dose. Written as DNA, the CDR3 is TGTGCCTGGAGTCCCCTAGTCCAGGGAAATTCACCCCTCCACTTT. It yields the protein CAWSPLVQGNSPLHF.